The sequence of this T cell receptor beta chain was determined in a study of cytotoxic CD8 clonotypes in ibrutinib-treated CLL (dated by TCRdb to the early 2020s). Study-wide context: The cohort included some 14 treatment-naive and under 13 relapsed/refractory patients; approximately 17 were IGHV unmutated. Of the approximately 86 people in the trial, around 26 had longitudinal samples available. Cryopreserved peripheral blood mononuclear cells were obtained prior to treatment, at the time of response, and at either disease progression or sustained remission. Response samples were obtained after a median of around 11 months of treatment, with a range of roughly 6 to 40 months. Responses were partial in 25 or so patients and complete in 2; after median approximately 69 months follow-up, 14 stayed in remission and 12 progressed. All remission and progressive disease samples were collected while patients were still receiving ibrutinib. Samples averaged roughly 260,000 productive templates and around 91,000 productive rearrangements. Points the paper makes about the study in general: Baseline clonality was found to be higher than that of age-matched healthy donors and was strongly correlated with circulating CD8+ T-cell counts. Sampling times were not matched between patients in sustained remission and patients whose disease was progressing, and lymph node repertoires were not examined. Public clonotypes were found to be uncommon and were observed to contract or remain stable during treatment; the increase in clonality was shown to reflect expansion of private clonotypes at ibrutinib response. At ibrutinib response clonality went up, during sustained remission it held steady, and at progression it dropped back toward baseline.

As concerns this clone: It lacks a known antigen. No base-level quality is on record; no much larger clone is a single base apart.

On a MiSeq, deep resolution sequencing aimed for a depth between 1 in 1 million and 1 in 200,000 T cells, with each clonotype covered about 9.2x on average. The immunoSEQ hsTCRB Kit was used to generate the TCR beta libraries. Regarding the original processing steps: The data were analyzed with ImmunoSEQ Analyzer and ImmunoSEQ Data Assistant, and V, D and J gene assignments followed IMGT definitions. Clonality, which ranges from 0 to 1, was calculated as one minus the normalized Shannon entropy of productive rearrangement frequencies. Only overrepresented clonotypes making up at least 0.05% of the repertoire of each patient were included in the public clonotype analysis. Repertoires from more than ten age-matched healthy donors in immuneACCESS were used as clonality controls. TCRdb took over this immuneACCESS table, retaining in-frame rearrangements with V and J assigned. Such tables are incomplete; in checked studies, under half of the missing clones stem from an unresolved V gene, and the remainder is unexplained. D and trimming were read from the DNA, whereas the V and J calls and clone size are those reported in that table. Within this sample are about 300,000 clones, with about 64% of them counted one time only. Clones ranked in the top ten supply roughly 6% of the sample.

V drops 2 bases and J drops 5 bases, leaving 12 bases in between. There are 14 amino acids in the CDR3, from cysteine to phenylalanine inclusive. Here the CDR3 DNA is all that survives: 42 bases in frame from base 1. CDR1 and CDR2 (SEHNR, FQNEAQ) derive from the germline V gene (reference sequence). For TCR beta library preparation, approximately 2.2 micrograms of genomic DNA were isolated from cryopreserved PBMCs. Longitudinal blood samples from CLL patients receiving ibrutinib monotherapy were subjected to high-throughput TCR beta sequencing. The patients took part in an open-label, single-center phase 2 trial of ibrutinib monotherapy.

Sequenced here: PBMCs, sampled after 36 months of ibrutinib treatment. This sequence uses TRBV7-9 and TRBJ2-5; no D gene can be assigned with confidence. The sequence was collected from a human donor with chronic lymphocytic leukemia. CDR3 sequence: CASSLMALGETQYF. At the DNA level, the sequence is TGTGCCAGCAGCTTAATGGCCTTGGGGGAGACCCAGTACTTC.